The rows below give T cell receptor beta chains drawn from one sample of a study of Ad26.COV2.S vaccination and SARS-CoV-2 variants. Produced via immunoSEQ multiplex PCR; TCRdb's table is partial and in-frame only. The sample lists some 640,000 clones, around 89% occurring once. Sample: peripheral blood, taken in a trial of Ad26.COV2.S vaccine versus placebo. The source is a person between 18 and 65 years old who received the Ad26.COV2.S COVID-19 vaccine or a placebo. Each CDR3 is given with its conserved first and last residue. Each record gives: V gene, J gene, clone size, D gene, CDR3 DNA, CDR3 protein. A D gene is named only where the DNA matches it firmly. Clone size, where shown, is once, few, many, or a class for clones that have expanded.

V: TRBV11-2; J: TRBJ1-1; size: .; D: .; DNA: TGTGCCAGCAGCTTGAGGGGAGGAACTGAAGCTTTCTTT; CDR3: CASSLRGGTEAFF
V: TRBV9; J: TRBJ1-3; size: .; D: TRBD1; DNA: TGTGCCAGCAGCGTAAACCCCACCGGGGGGACAGGTGGAAACACCATATATTTT; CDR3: CASSVNPTGGTGGNTIYF
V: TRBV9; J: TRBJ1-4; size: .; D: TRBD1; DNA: TGTGCCAGCAGCGTGAGGGGACAGACTAATGAAAAACTGTTTTTT; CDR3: CASSVRGQTNEKLFF
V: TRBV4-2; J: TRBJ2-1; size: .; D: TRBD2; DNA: TGTGCCAGCAGCCACCCCCCGGGGGGACTAGTATATGAGCAGTTCTTC; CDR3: CASSHPPGGLVYEQFF
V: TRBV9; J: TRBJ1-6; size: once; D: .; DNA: TGTGCCAGCAGCGCGACCGGCTATAATTCACCCCTCCACTTT; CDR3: CASSATGYNSPLHF
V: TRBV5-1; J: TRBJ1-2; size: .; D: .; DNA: TGCGCCAGCAGCTTGGGCCAGCGGGAGGGCTACACCTTC; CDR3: CASSLGQREGYTF
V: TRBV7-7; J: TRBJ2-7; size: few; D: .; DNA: TGTGCTAGCAGCTTAGGCCCGCAGGAAGAGCAGTACTTC; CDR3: CASSLGPQEEQYF
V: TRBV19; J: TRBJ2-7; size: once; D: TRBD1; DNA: TGTGCCAGTAAGGACCGGGACAGGGGTACCTACGAGCAGTACTTC; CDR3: CASKDRDRGTYEQYF
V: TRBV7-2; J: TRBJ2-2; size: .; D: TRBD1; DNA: TGTGCCAGCAGCTTCGGGACAGCAATGAACACCGGGGAGCTGTTTTTT; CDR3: CASSFGTAMNTGELFF
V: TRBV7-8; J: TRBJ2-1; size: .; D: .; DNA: TGTGCCAGCAGCTCAATACCCGGACTTAATGAGCAGTTCTTC; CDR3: CASSSIPGLNEQFF
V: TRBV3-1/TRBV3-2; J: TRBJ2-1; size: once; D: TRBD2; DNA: TGTGCCAGCAGCCCCTGGACTAGCGGGGGGACGGGTAATGAGCAGTTCTTC; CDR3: CASSPWTSGGTGNEQFF
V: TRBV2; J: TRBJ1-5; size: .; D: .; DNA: TGTGCCAGCAGTGAAGTGCAGGGAAATCAGCCCCAGCATTTT; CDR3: CASSEVQGNQPQHF
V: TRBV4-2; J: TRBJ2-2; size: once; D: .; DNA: TGTGCCAGCAGCCGTCGACTAGAGGAGTACACCGGGGAGCTGTTTTTT; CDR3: CASSRRLEEYTGELFF
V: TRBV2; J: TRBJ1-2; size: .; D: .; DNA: TGTGCCAGCCGGGACTTAGGACCCTATGGCTACACCTTC; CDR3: CASRDLGPYGYTF
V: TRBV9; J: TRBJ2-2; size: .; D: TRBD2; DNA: TGTGCCAGCACCCGGGCTAGCGGGGGGCCGGGGACCGGGGAGCTGTTTTTT; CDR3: CASTRASGGPGTGELFF
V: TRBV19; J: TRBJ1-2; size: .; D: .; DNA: TGTGCCAGTAGCCCTACCGCACAGCTCCCCACGGGAGGCTACACCTTC; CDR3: CASSPTAQLPTGGYTF
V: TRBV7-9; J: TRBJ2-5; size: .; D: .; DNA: TGTGCCAGCAGCTTACAGGTCCACCAAGAGACCCAGTACTTC; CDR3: CASSLQVHQETQYF
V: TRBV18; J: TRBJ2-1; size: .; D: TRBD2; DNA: TGTGCCAGCTCACCCGGAGTAGCGGGACACAATGAGCAGTTCTTC; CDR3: CASSPGVAGHNEQFF
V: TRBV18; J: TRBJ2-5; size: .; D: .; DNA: TGTGCCAGCTCACGGGAAGGGGTAGCAAAGCAGACCCAGTACTTC; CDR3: CASSREGVAKQTQYF
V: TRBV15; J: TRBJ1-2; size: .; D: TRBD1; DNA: TGTGCCACCAGCAGAGATCGAGGGACAGGGGACGGCTACACCTTC; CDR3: CATSRDRGTGDGYTF
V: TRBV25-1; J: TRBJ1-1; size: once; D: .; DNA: TGTGCCAGCAGGCGGGCCCGTGAAGCTTTCTTT; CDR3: CASRRAREAFF
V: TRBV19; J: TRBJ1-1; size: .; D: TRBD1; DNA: TGTGCCAGTAGTCCCCGGGACAGGGTCTCTAAGGAAGCTTTCTTT; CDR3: CASSPRDRVSKEAFF
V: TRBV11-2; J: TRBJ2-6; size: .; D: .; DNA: TGTGCCAGCAGCGTTAGATATCCTGGGGCCAACGTCCTGACTTTC; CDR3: CASSVRYPGANVLTF
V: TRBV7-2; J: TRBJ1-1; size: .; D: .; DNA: TGTGCCAGCAGCTTAGATGGATCGGGCCTTGAAGCTTTCTTT; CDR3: CASSLDGSGLEAFF
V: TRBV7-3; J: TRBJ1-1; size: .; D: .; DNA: TGTGCCAGCAGCCCGGGGCTGGCGAACACTGAAGCTTTCTTT; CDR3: CASSPGLANTEAFF
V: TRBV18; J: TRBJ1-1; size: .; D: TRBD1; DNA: TGTGCCAGCTCGTCGGACAGGGTCGCTGAAGCTTTCTTT; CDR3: CASSSDRVAEAFF
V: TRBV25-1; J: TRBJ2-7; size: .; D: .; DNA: TGTGCCAGCAGTGAATCGAGCCAGCTCTACGAGCAGTACTTC; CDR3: CASSESSQLYEQYF
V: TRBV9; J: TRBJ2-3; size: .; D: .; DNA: TGTGCCAGCACCCTTTCCCCTAGCACAGATACGCAGTATTTT; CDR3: CASTLSPSTDTQYF
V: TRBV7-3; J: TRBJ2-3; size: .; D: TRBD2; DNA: TGTGCCAGCAGCTTCGACGGGGGGGCGTCAGATACGCAGTATTTT; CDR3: CASSFDGGASDTQYF
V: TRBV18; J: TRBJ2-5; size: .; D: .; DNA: TGTGCCAGCTCACCACCTACACTACCAAGGGGATCGTACTTC; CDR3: CASSPPTLPRGSYF
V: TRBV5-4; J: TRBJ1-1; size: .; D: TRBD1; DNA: TGTGCCACCCAAGACAGGGCGAACACTGAAGCTTTCTTT; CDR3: CATQDRANTEAFF
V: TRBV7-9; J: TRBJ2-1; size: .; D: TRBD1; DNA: TGTGCCAGCAGCTTTAATCGGACAGGGGAGTTCTTC; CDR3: CASSFNRTGEFF
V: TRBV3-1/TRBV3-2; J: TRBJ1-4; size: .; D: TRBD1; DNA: TGTGCCAGCAGCCAAGATTCGACAGGGGGTTTTGAAAAACTGTTTTTT; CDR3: CASSQDSTGGFEKLFF
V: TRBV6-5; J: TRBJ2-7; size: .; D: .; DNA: TGTGCCAGCAGTTACTCGAGCAGCTACGAGCAGTACTTC; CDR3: CASSYSSSYEQYF
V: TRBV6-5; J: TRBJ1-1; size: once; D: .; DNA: TGTGCCAGCAGTTACGCCTCCCCCGGGTTGGACACTGAAGCTTTCTTT; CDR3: CASSYASPGLDTEAFF
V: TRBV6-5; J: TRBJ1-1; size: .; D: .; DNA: TGTGCCAGCAGACCTTCGAGGGAAGGGACTGAAGCTTTCTTT; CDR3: CASRPSREGTEAFF
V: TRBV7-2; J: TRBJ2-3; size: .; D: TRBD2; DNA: TGTGCCAGCACCCTACGGCCGGGGAGCGGGGGGGGCACAGATACGCAGTATTTT; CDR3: CASTLRPGSGGGTDTQYF
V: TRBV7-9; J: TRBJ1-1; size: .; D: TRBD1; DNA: TGTGCCAGCAGCAGACAGGGGGCTACTGAAGCTTTCTTT; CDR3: CASSRQGATEAFF
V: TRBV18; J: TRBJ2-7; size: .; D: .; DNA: TGTGCCAGCTCACCAGGGGTTGAGCGGTACGAGCAGTACTTC; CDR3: CASSPGVERYEQYF
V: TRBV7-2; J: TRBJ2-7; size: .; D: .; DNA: TGTGCCAGCAGCCTCGAGGCGGCCATCTACGAGCAGTACTTC; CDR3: CASSLEAAIYEQYF
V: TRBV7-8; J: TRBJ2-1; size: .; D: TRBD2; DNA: TGTGCCAGCAGCTTACCGGGCGGTAGCGGGAGGGGAGAGCAGTTCTTC; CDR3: CASSLPGGSGRGEQFF
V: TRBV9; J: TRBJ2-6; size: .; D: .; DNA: TGTGCCAGCAGCGTCAGGGGAGGGGCCAACGTCCTGACTTTC; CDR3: CASSVRGGANVLTF
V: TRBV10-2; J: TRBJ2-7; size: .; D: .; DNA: TGCGCCAGCAGTGATCCGGAAACCTACGAGCAGTACTTC; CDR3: CASSDPETYEQYF
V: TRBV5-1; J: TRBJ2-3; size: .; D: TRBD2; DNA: TGCGCCAGCAGCTTGGGACTAGCGGGAGTCGATACGCAGTATTTT; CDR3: CASSLGLAGVDTQYF
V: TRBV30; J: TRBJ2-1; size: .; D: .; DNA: TGTGCCTGGGCTAACCGACTAGAGAATGAGCAGTTCTTC; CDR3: CAWANRLENEQFF
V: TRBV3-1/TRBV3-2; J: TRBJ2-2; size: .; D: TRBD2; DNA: TGTGCCAGCAGCCAAGGTAGCGGGGGGAACACCGGGGAGCTGTTTTTT; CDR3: CASSQGSGGNTGELFF
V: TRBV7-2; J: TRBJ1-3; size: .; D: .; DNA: TGTGCCAGCAGCCAGGACAGTGGTATGAACACCATATATTTT; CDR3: CASSQDSGMNTIYF
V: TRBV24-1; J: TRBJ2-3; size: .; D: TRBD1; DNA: TGTGCCACCAGTGATTCGGGACAGGGGGCTGTAGATACGCAGTATTTT; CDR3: CATSDSGQGAVDTQYF
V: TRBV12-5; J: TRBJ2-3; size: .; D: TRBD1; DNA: TGTGCTAGTGGACGTTGGCATCGGGACAGCGATACTAGCACAGATACGCAGTATTTT; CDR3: CASGRWHRDSDTSTDTQYF
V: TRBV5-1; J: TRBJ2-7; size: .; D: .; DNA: TGCGCCAGCAGCTTACACTCCGGGACCGCAACCTACGAGCAGTACTTC; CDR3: CASSLHSGTATYEQYF
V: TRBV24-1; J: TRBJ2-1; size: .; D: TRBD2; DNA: TGTGCCACCAGTGATCTAACTTGGGGGACTACACACAATGAGCAGTTCTTC; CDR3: CATSDLTWGTTHNEQFF
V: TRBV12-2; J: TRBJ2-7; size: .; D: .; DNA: TGTGCAAGTCGCTTAGCGCGCCAGGGCCCCCTGGACGAGCAGTACTTC; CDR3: CASRLARQGPLDEQYF
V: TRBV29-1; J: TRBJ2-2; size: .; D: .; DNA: TGCAGCGTTGAATTGGGGTCCGGGGAGCTGTTTTTT; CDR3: CSVELGSGELFF
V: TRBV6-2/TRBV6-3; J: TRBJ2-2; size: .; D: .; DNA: TGTGCCAGCAGTTCCCGGCAGGGTTTCACCGGGGAGCTGTTTTTT; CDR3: CASSSRQGFTGELFF